This TCR beta chain comes out of a study of T cell responses to AZD1222 COVID-19 vaccine (dated by TCRdb to the early 2020s). The study in broad terms: TCR sequencing covered 230 to 250 trial participants: 200 to 210 given two doses of AZD1222 and 26 given two doses of MenACWY control vaccine. Trial participants were enrolled by age into subgroups of 18-55, 56-69 and 70-plus years, and about 150, 27 and 61 TCR-sequenced participants, respectively, were included in these subgroups.

Broader findings and caveats from the paper: Conclusions about previously exposed vaccinees were limited because only 5 or 6 AZD1222 recipients were SARS-CoV-2 seropositive at baseline. Nearly half of unique spike-specific TCRs reportedly recognized epitopes outside regions mutated in the B.1.351 and B.1.1.7 variants. After two AZD1222 doses, both the breadth and the depth of spike-specific TCRs were significantly higher than at day 0 and than in MenACWY recipients. The whole spike protein was spanned by vaccine-associated CD4 TCRs, and dominant responses were seen in regions 160-218 and 743-854. No day 14 peak-response samples were available, so repertoires were characterized only after the peak T cell response. The 56-69-year group was small, and its depth increase did not reach significance, likely because of low power. Participants were mostly white British, with more females than males. The authors suggested clonal diversity may have been underestimated.

The CDR3 regions of human TCRbeta chains were analyzed by immunosequencing. As for how the authors treated the data: TCRs in the repertoires were matched against a reference library of SARS-CoV-2-specific TCRs that had been generated with the MIRA antigen-specificity platform. Breadth meant the fraction of unique TCRs that were SARS-CoV-2-associated, whereas depth meant the fraction of total T cells that were SARS-CoV-2-associated. Each spike-specific TCR was assigned to its reactive spike region and to a CD4 or CD8 class using the MIRA data. Log10-transformed breadth and depth values were compared by one-way ANOVA with Sidak's multiple comparisons tests. The clones in this table, taken by TCRdb from immuneACCESS, are in-frame only. Not every clone is retained; where verified, under half of the shortfall comes from an unresolved V gene, and the cause of the rest is unknown. That table supplies the V and J calls and clone size; D and trimming were determined from the DNA. The sample table records 90,000 to 150,000 clones; 90% of these occur just once. Around 4.4% of the sample is in the top ten clones.

Interpreted using the paper, the time point label stands for: about 28 days (+/-7) after the second vaccine dose. In light of the paper, this sample's treatment or condition label describes: meningococcal conjugate vaccine given as trial control. Samples from vaccinated people were obtained from the UK trials COV001 and COV002, which included a single-blind randomized controlled phase 2/3 trial of AZD1222 (ChAdOx1 nCoV-19) in healthy adults. For TCRbeta chain sequencing, PBMC samples from trial participants were taken at day 0 and at day 28 after the second dose. With respect to this clone: The target of this receptor is not known. The sample holds no much larger clone one base away, and base qualities are not on file.

From the germline V gene, CDR1 is MDHEN and CDR2 is SYDVKM. V is clipped by 1 base and J by 5 bases, and the sequence between their germline boundaries is 12 bases long. From the cysteine up to the phenylalanine, the CDR3 has a length of 14 residues. Just CDR3 DNA is preserved here, 42 bases in frame from base 1. The chain is encoded by TRBV28 joined to TRBJ2-7; the best D guess is TRBD1, with 7 bases matching. The sequencing used peripheral blood, collected 28 days after the second dose of the MenACWY control vaccine. This receptor was identified in an adult who received the MenACWY meningococcal vaccine as a control. The DNA sequence is TGTGCCAGCAGTTTATACAGGGGAGGCAACGAGCAGTACTTC. It translates to CASSLYRGGNEQYF.